Below are 15 T cell receptor beta chains sequenced from a single sample in a study of T-cell reconstitution after alpha-beta-depleted transplantation in children. Using unique molecular identifiers, the investigators prepared the TCRbeta library. TCRdb ran MiXCR on the PCR reads and lists one entry per CDR3 protein. This sample carries roughly 790,000 distinct CDR3 sequences, around 15% of them seen once, and the ten largest clones take approximately 5%. Source: PBMCs, mostly from graft donor cells, taken 360 days after TCRalphabeta/CD19-depleted stem cell transplant. Every receptor here comes from a male patient aged 5 to 17 who had a stem cell transplant for acute lymphoblastic leukemia, so the T cells may come from the graft donor.

This clonotype was counted a few times. The chain carries TRBV5-1 and TRBJ2-7; the match to TRBD1 covers 9 bases. Germline lookup yields CDR1 SGHRS and CDR2 YFSETQ. The CDR3 contains 16 residues. V lost 4 bases and J lost 6; bases outside the gene matches: 14. CDR3 residues: CASSRPTQGAKVEQYF. The CDR3 DNA follows: TGCGCCAGCAGCCGGCCTACACAGGGGGCGAAAGTCGAGCAGTACTTC.

This clonotype turned up a few times. J is TRBJ2-7 and V is TRBV7-9; perhaps TRBD1 as D (6 bases). CDR3 size: 17 residues. Germline CDR1 SEHNR, CDR2 FQNEAQ (reference sequence). Trimming removed 4 bases at V and 3 bases at J, with 22 bases between. The CDR3 DNA follows: TGTGCCAGCAGCTACCGCTCCGGGCAGGGGCCGAGCTACGAGCAGTACTTC. Its protein product is CASSYRSGQGPSYEQYF.

Many counts were recorded for this clonotype. The rearrangement joins TRBV12-3 or TRBV12-4 to TRBJ2-3; D not certain. Trimming removed 7 bases from V and 2 bases from J, with 13 bases in between. The CDR3 contains 14 residues. The CDR3 coding sequence is TGTGCCAGCAAAATCGGTTGGTCCACAGATACGCAGTATTTT. Translation: CASKIGWSTDTQYF.

This clonotype was observed a few times. This rearrangement joins TRBV4-1 to TRBJ2-7, with D maybe TRBD1 (5 bases). The V gene lost 0 bases and the J gene lost 0 bases, with 12 bases spanning the gap. The germline gives CDR1 MGHRA, CDR2 YSYEKL. The CDR3 runs 16 residues. As DNA, the CDR3 is TGCGCCAGCAGCCAAGAGCTATTGGACACCTCCTACGAGCAGTACTTC. Protein product: CASSQELLDTSYEQYF.

This sequence joins TRBV7-2 and TRBJ2-7; D possibly uses TRBD1 or TRBD2 (5 bases each). Trimming removed 5 bases at V and 3 bases at J, with 20 bases between. The germline V gene encodes CDR1 SGHTA and CDR2 FQGNSA. The CDR3 sequence is 16 residues long. The CDR3 reads CASSAGRGRENYEQYF. The DNA for the CDR3 is TGTGCCAGCAGCGCTGGCCGGGGCAGGGAGAACTACGAGCAGTACTTC.

This clonotype was counted a few times. The J gene is TRBJ2-5, the V gene TRBV4-1; no firm D call. CDR3 length equals 14 residues. Germline V gene lookup returns CDR1 MGHRA and CDR2 YSYEKL. Trimming took 1 base from V and 3 from J, leaving 9 bases between them. The CDR3 nucleotides are TGCGCCAGCAGCCAAGGGGTGGTGAAAGAGACCCAGTACTTC. The encoded protein is CASSQGVVKETQYF.

V usage is TRBV20-1 and J usage is TRBJ2-1, with 7 positions matching TRBD1. The CDR3 sequence is 15 residues long. V lost 1 base to trimming and J lost 2 bases; unmatched junction nucleotides: 5. Germline V CDR1 and CDR2: DFQATT, SNEGSKA (reference sequence). CDR3: CSARVRDRTYNEQFF. The CDR3 bases are TGCAGTGCTAGAGTTCGGGACAGAACCTACAATGAGCAGTTCTTC.

The table lists this clonotype with many counts. The CDR3 loop reads CASSFTGDNSPLHF. In DNA, the CDR3 is TGCGCCAGCAGCTTTACAGGGGATAATTCACCCCTCCACTTT. The rearrangement joins TRBV5-1 to TRBJ1-6; 7 positions match TRBD1. This CDR3 is built from 14 residues. The junction had 1 base not matched to a gene; V was cut back by 2 bases and J by 5 bases. CDR1 is SGHRS and CDR2 is YFSETQ in the germline V gene.

The V gene is TRBV20-1, the J gene TRBJ2-2; no clear D gene. V lost 0 bases to trimming and J lost 6 bases, with 2 bases between them. This CDR3 has 11 residues. CDR1 DFQATT and CDR2 SNEGSKA come from the germline V gene (reference sequence). This CDR3 reads CSAREAGELFF. As DNA, the CDR3 is TGCAGTGCTAGAGAAGCCGGGGAGCTGTTTTTT.

Comments on this clonotype: A clone one base away is much larger, so this may be a read error. The chain employs TRBV4-1 and TRBJ1-4; 9 bases match TRBD1. CDR3 size: 16 residues. CDR1 MGHRA and CDR2 YSYEKL come from the germline V gene. The chain's CDR3 is CASSQDGGTGNDKLFF. The CDR3 DNA sequence: TGCGCCAGCAGCCAAGATGGAGGGACAGGGAATGATAAACTGTTTTTT.

This clonotype was picked up many times. V is TRBV12-3 or TRBV12-4 and J is TRBJ2-2; TRBD1 matches 9 bases. The V gene end was trimmed by 6 bases and the J gene end by 3 bases; junction bases not matched to a gene: 5. The CDR3 is 15 residues long. The CDR3 bases are TGTGCCAGCAGGGAGTGGACAGGGGACACCGGGGAGCTGTTTTTT. It encodes CASREWTGDTGELFF.

The chain carries TRBV5-1 and TRBJ2-1; D could derive from TRBD1 or TRBD2 (5 bases each). Per germline, CDR1 SGHRS and CDR2 YFSETQ. Trimming cost V 3 bases and J 14 bases, with 15 bases left between them. CDR3 length: 12 amino acids. In DNA form, the CDR3 reads TGCGCCAGCAGCTGGGGGACCCGAGAAGAGTTCTTC. Its protein is CASSWGTREEFF.

This clonotype was counted ten times or more. The chain links TRBV9 to TRBJ2-1; 10 positions match TRBD2. Per germline, CDR1 SGDLS and CDR2 YYNGEE. J gave up 7 bases and V 4 bases, and 8 bases lay outside the gene matches. The CDR3 totals 15 residues. The CDR3 protein is CASSTSGRAFNEQFF. Written as DNA, the CDR3 is TGTGCCAGCAGCACAAGCGGGAGGGCCTTTAATGAGCAGTTCTTC.

The rearrangement uses TRBV11-1 and TRBJ1-1, with D tentatively TRBD1 (5 bases). Between the trimmed V and J ends, which lost 5 bases and 2 bases, there was a span of 15 bases. This CDR3 is built from 15 residues. Germline loops: CDR1 SGHAT, CDR2 FQDESV (reference sequence). CDR3 DNA sequence: TGTGCCAGCAGCGCGCGTAGGGGTGGAAACACTGAAGCTTTCTTT. The encoded protein is CASSARRGGNTEAFF.

The rearrangement uses TRBV29-1 and TRBJ2-1, with D possibly TRBD1 on 6 matching bases. Germline V gene sequence: CDR1 SQVTM, CDR2 ANQGSEA. Trimming stripped 4 bases from V and 7 bases from J, with 20 bases between. This CDR3 is built from 15 residues. CDR3 in DNA: TGCAGCGTTGTGGCACAGGGCACGCGGGTTAATGAGCAGTTCTTC. Translated: CSVVAQGTRVNEQFF.